This entry describes one T cell receptor (beta chain). These data originate in a study of response to subunit inactivated influenza vaccine. V lost 1 base and J 12 bases, leaving 10 bases between the germline ends. CDR1 is SGHTA, CDR2 FQGNSA, per germline. This CDR3 contains 13 residues. TCRdb re-called the RT-PCR reads through MiXCR, storing one row per CDR3 protein. Seen here are hundreds of thousands of distinct CDR3 sequences, approximately 15% observed once, and the top ten hold approximately 6.5%. The V gene is TRBV7-2, the J gene TRBJ1-6; no definite D call. The receptor was isolated from a man aged 45-60 years who received an inactivated influenza vaccine. The sequencing used PBMCs from blood, collected 14 to 15 days before vaccination. This CDR3 is CASSLESSRPLHF. The CDR3 coding sequence is TGTGCCAGCAGCTTAGAGTCGTCACGACCCCTCCACTTT.